The 20 T cell receptor beta chains below come from one sample, sequenced in a study of blood T cells in healthy people across ages. Primers used in a second PCR of about 7 to 12 cycles were a sample-barcoded 5' primer and a J-beta primer mix. TCRdb recomputed calls from the 5' RACE reads with MiXCR, one row per CDR3 protein. This sample yields around 690,000 distinct CDR3 sequences, of which around 54% are seen a single time; around 37% belongs to the top ten. Sequences were obtained from blood. The receptor source for this set is a man in his 60s in good health.

This chain connects TRBV5-1 to TRBJ1-2; D unclear. V lost 3 bases, J lost 6 bases, and 12 bases lay in between. This CDR3 is built from 13 residues. CDR1 and CDR2 (germline): SGHRS, YFSETQ. The CDR3 coding sequence is TGCGCCAGCAGCTCGGTGGGCGAGGATGGCTACACCTTC. This codes for CASSSVGEDGYTF.

The chain combines TRBV7-2 with TRBJ2-5; D remains ambiguous. V lost 3 bases to trimming and J lost 1 base, with 12 bases between them. CDR1 SGHTA and CDR2 FQGNSA come from the germline V gene. This CDR3 spans 15 amino acids. The CDR3 sequence is CASSLFGGSQETQYF. The CDR3 DNA reads as TGTGCCAGCAGCTTGTTTGGTGGGTCCCAAGAGACCCAGTACTTC.

This clonotype was observed at least ten times. This chain connects TRBV13 to TRBJ2-2; the D is unclear. Germline loops: CDR1 PRHDT, CDR2 FYEKMQ (reference sequence). Trimming left V 5 bases short and J 6 bases short, with 7 bases between. This CDR3 region has 12 residues. The CDR3 here is CASSPRPGELFF. DNA of the CDR3: TGTGCCAGCAGCCCACGGCCCGGGGAGCTGTTTTTT. Full variable domain (missing parts from reference TRBV13 and TRBJ2-2): AAGVIQSPRHLIKEKRETATLKCYPIPRHDTVYWYQQGPGQDPQFLISFYEKMQSDKGSIPDRFSAQQFSDYHSELNMSSLELGDSALYFCASSPRPGELFFGEGSRLTVL.

The chain links TRBV6-6 to TRBJ1-2; 7 bases are a match to TRBD1. Losses at the gene ends were 2 bases for V and 4 bases for J; bases not matched to a gene: 4. The CDR3 sequence is 14 residues long. Looked up from germline, CDR1 is MNHNY and CDR2 is SVGAGI (reference sequence). The CDR3 is CASSYEDRTYGYTF. DNA for the CDR3: TGTGCCAGCAGTTACGAGGACAGGACCTATGGCTACACCTTC.

The chain links TRBV10-3 to TRBJ2-7, with D maybe TRBD2 (6 bases). CDR3 size: 14 residues. Germline-derived CDR1 and CDR2 are ENHRY and SYGVKD. V lost 10 bases to trimming and J lost 5 bases, with 21 bases between them. The CDR3 is CATLADLTLNEQYF. CDR3 in DNA: TGTGCCACACTAGCCGACTTGACATTGAACGAGCAGTACTTC.

The sample holds one count of this clonotype. The CDR3 nucleotides are TGTGCCAGCAGCGGTAATAACAGGGGAACTAATGAAAAACTGTTTTTT. This translates into CASSGNNRGTNEKLFF. V usage is TRBV6-4 and J usage is TRBJ1-4; 7 bases fit TRBD1. Germline loops: CDR1 MRHNA, CDR2 SNTAGT. With V trimmed by 6 bases and J by 1 base, 8 bases remained unmatched. This CDR3 is 16 amino acids long.

This chain joins TRBV7-2 and TRBJ1-4; weak D call: TRBD1 (5 bases). Per germline, CDR1 SGHTA and CDR2 FQGNSA. With 2 bases removed from V and 7 bases from J, the gap between germline ends came to 20 bases. This CDR3 contains 17 residues. CDR3 in DNA: TGTGCCAGCAGCTTAACTCCCCGTCGGGGCGCCGGTGAAAAACTGTTTTTT. It yields the protein CASSLTPRRGAGEKLFF.

This clonotype was counted between two and nine times. V gene TRBV6-2 or TRBV6-3 combines with J gene TRBJ2-5; 8 positions agree with TRBD2. The tail of the sequence fits TRBJ2-7 better, so the J call may be wrong. The germline gives CDR1 MNHEY, CDR2 SVGEGT. The CDR3 spans 14 residues. The CDR3 region is CASSWRAGDYEQYF. As DNA, the CDR3 is TGTGCCAGCAGTTGGCGAGCGGGGGACTACGAGCAGTACTTC.

CDR3 protein: CASSPGSAGGEQFF. The CDR3 DNA follows: TGTGCCAGCAGCCCCGGGTCGGCGGGTGGTGAGCAGTTCTTC. The V gene is TRBV7-9, the J gene TRBJ2-1; the D gene is possibly TRBD2 (5 bases). Deletions cut 5 bases from V and 9 bases from J, with 17 bases between. Germline CDR1 reads SEHNR; CDR2 reads FQNEAQ (reference sequence). The CDR3 has 14 amino acids.

This clonotype was detected only once. The rearrangement joins TRBV14 to TRBJ2-5; 9 positions match TRBD2. After removal of 4 bases from V and 11 bases from J, the junction contained 14 bases not matched to a gene. Germline V gives CDR1 SGHDN, CDR2 FVKESK. CDR3 length equals 15 residues. The CDR3 here is CASSPSGTHYNEQYF. DNA for the CDR3: TGTGCCAGCAGCCCTAGCGGGACCCACTACAATGAGCAGTACTTC.

The rearrangement links TRBV6-6 to TRBJ2-7, with TRBD1 matching 10 bases. The length of the CDR3 is 14 residues. Per the germline V gene, CDR1 is MNHNY and CDR2 is SVGAGI (reference sequence). Germline trimming cut 5 bases from V and 5 bases from J; bases unmatched to any gene: 6. The CDR3 region is CASSTRDRGNEQYF. Here the CDR3 DNA reads TGTGCCAGCAGTACCAGGGACAGGGGAAACGAGCAGTACTTC.

The V call is TRBV9, the J call TRBJ2-1; D call uncertain. This CDR3 contains 15 residues. Between the trimmed V and J ends, which lost 1 base and 7 bases, there was a span of 15 bases. Germline V lookup: CDR1 SGDLS, CDR2 YYNGEE. The DNA for the CDR3 is TGTGCCAGCAGCGTACCAACCTCTGGGGATAATGAGCAGTTCTTC. It encodes CASSVPTSGDNEQFF.

V and J are TRBV5-1 and TRBJ1-1; 8 bases agree with TRBD1. The V gene end was trimmed by 5 bases and the J gene end by 1 base; junction bases not matched to a gene: 4. This CDR3 has 14 amino acids. Germline assignment: CDR1 SGHRS and CDR2 YFSETQ. The chain's CDR3 is CASRIGTGNTEAFF. CDR3 DNA: TGCGCCAGCAGGATTGGGACAGGGAACACTGAAGCTTTCTTT.

This sequence joins TRBV6-5 and TRBJ2-6; no reliable D call. V gave up 0 bases and J gave up 0 bases, with 6 bases separating them. Germline CDR1 MNHEY, CDR2 SVGAGI. CDR3 length equals 16 residues. Here the CDR3 DNA reads TGTGCCAGCAGTTACTCTCAGATCTCTGGGGCCAACGTCCTGACTTTC. This gives the protein CASSYSQISGANVLTF.

V is TRBV6-5 and J is TRBJ2-3, with 8 positions matching TRBD1. Trimming took 6 bases from V and 1 from J; bases not matched to a gene: 6. The CDR3 loop spans 15 amino acids. CDR1 is MNHEY and CDR2 is SVGAGI in the germline V gene. The CDR3 protein is CASSRQGFGTDTQYF. The CDR3 DNA reads as TGTGCCAGCAGCCGACAGGGGTTCGGCACAGATACGCAGTATTTT.

The chain couples TRBV5-1 to TRBJ2-1; 11 bases are a match to TRBD2. With V trimmed by 3 bases and J by 4 bases, 6 bases remained unmatched. CDR1 and CDR2 from the germline V gene are SGHRS and YFSETQ. The CDR3 totals 16 residues. The CDR3 loop reads CASSSNIAGGYNEQFF. CDR3 in DNA: TGCGCCAGCAGCTCCAATATAGCGGGGGGGTACAATGAGCAGTTCTTC.

The rearrangement links TRBV9 to TRBJ1-4; 12 nucleotides match TRBD1. Unmatched junction bases numbered 4, after V lost 3 bases and J lost 7 bases. This CDR3 is built from 15 residues. CDR1 and CDR2 (germline): SGDLS, YYNGEE. In DNA, the CDR3 is TGTGCCAGCAGCGCCGGGACAGGGGGCTTTGAAAAACTGTTTTTT. Protein sequence: CASSAGTGGFEKLFF.

The chain is built from TRBV11-2 and TRBJ2-7, with 12 bases matching TRBD2. After removal of 0 bases from V and 0 bases from J, the junction contained 15 bases not matched to a gene. This CDR3 is built from 21 residues. CDR1 and CDR2 (germline): SGHAT, FQNNGV. The chain's CDR3 is CASSLEPPTSGGVSSSYEQYF. Here the CDR3 DNA reads TGTGCCAGCAGCTTAGAGCCGCCGACTAGCGGGGGAGTCTCTAGCTCCTACGAGCAGTACTTC. Looking up the rest from reference TRBV11-2 and TRBJ2-7 gives the full variable domain: EAGVAQSPRYKIIEKRQSVAFWCNPISGHATLYWYQQILGQGPKLLIQFQNNGVVDDSQLPKDRFSAERLKGVDSTLKIQPAKLEDSAVYLCASSLEPPTSGGVSSSYEQYFGPGTRLTVT.

This clonotype has more than one count but fewer than ten. The gene calls are TRBV29-1 and TRBJ2-1; 8 nucleotides match TRBD1. Germline CDR1 and CDR2: SQVTM and ANQGSEA. V gave up 6 bases and J gave up 2 bases; unmatched junction bases: 0. The CDR3 contains 12 residues. The CDR3: CSVRGPYNEQFF. CDR3 bases: TGCAGCGTCAGGGGGCCCTACAATGAGCAGTTCTTC.

This clonotype was counted once. The chain has TRBV6-1 and TRBJ2-6, with D unclear. The germline gives CDR1 MNHNS, CDR2 SASEGT. V was shortened by 8 bases and J by 5 bases, with 13 bases between the two germline ends. The CDR3 is made up of 14 amino acids. The CDR3 sequence: CASLRQPRANVLTF. CDR3 in DNA: TGTGCCAGCCTTAGGCAGCCTAGGGCCAACGTCCTGACTTTC.